The 30 T cell receptor beta chains below come from one sample, sequenced in a study of T-cell reconstitution after alpha-beta-depleted transplantation in children. Unique molecular identifiers were used in preparing the TCRbeta library. TCRdb passed the PCR reads through MiXCR, listing each CDR3 protein once. Found here are approximately 520,000 distinct CDR3 sequences, about an eighth of them singletons; the top ten hold approximately 15%. This specimen was PBMCs, mostly from graft donor cells, taken 180 days after TCRalphabeta/CD19-depleted stem cell transplant. These receptors came from a female patient aged 2-10 years who had a stem cell transplant for aplastic anemia, so the T cells may come from the graft donor.

J is TRBJ2-3 and V is TRBV7-6; 10 bases line up with TRBD2. Per the germline V gene, CDR1 is SGHVS and CDR2 is FNYEAQ. This CDR3 comprises 16 residues. V lost 5 bases to trimming and J lost 4 bases; unmatched junction nucleotides: 9. The CDR3 nucleotides are TGTGCCAGCAGCGGGATCGTAGCGGGAGGCCCAGATACGCAGTATTTT. Translated, it gives CASSGIVAGGPDTQYF.

DNA for the CDR3: TGTGCCAGCAGCTACCCGGAGGTACAGCCCCAGCATTTT. This sequence encodes CASSYPEVQPQHF. V and J are TRBV7-9 and TRBJ1-5; unclear D gene. The CDR3 is made up of 13 amino acids. Germline V gene lookup returns CDR1 SEHNR and CDR2 FQNEAQ (reference sequence). V was shortened by 4 bases and J by 7 bases, with 11 bases between the two germline ends.

The V gene is TRBV4-3, the J gene TRBJ2-3; TRBD2 agrees at 10 bases. The germline V gene has CDR1 LGHNA and CDR2 YSLEER. This CDR3 spans 16 amino acids. J was trimmed by 10 bases and V by 1 base; bases with no gene match: 11. CDR3 sequence (DNA): TGCGCCAGCAGCCAAGCAACTAGCGGGGTCCGGAGGGCGCAGTATTTT. Translated: CASSQATSGVRRAQYF.

The rearrangement links TRBV11-2 to TRBJ1-5, with 9 bases aligning to TRBD1. With V trimmed by 2 bases and J by 2 bases, 10 bases remained unmatched. The CDR3 consists of 18 residues. From germline, CDR1 is SGHAT and CDR2 FQNNGV. This CDR3 reads CASSLRTGAGSGNQPQHF. CDR3 sequence (DNA): TGTGCCAGCAGCTTACGGACAGGGGCCGGTTCGGGCAATCAGCCCCAGCATTTT.

V usage is TRBV5-1 and J usage is TRBJ2-1, with D possibly being TRBD2 (6 bases). CDR1 and CDR2 from the germline V gene are SGHRS and YFSETQ. The CDR3 has 16 residues. V lost 4 bases and J 0 bases, leaving 14 bases between the germline ends. The CDR3 sequence: CASSPGGGSSYNEQFF. Here the CDR3 DNA reads TGCGCCAGCAGCCCCGGTGGGGGGAGCTCCTACAATGAGCAGTTCTTC.

This clonotype was counted many times. CDR3 DNA sequence: TGCAGTGCTAGAAAAGGGGGGAGCTCTGGGGCCAACGTCCTGACTTTC. It yields the protein CSARKGGSSGANVLTF. The J gene is TRBJ2-6, the V gene TRBV20-1; the D call may be TRBD1 or TRBD2 (6 bases each). Germline assignment: CDR1 DFQATT and CDR2 SNEGSKA (reference sequence). The CDR3 has 16 amino acids. Trimming took off 2 bases at V and 0 bases at J, with 11 bases between the two ends.

The chain is built from TRBV12-3 or TRBV12-4 and TRBJ2-2, with 7 positions matching TRBD2. The CDR3 is made up of 18 amino acids. V lost 6 bases to trimming and J lost 1 base; unmatched junction nucleotides: 14. As DNA, the CDR3 is TGTGCCAGCAGCCCCCCTCGGGCTAGCGGACAGAACACCGGGGAGCTGTTTTTT. Translating it yields CASSPPRASGQNTGELFF.

V is TRBV7-2 and J is TRBJ1-2, with D tentatively TRBD1 (5 bases). CDR3 size: 13 residues. Trimming removed 0 bases at V and 6 bases at J, with 8 bases between. Germline CDR1 SGHTA, CDR2 FQGNSA. CDR3 region: CASSLAGADGYTF. CDR3 sequence (DNA): TGTGCCAGCAGCTTAGCAGGGGCGGATGGCTACACCTTC.

This clonotype was detected many times. The gene calls are TRBV28 and TRBJ2-3; D gene ambiguous. The V end was cut by 7 bases, the J end by 6 bases, with 14 bases between. CDR3 length: 13 residues. Looked up from germline, CDR1 is MDHEN and CDR2 is SYDVKM. CDR3 nucleotides: TGTGCCAGCACCCCAGTCTGGAAGGATACGCAGTATTTT. Protein: CASTPVWKDTQYF.

This clonotype was seen more than once but under ten times. The chain links TRBV5-1 to TRBJ1-1; the D is unclear. Germline V gene data show CDR1 as SGHRS and CDR2 as YFSETQ. The CDR3 runs to 15 residues. With 0 bases removed from V and 4 bases from J, the gap between germline ends came to 13 bases. The CDR3 reads CASSLERVLGTEAFF. CDR3 sequence (DNA): TGCGCCAGCAGCTTGGAACGGGTGCTCGGCACTGAAGCTTTCTTT. The full variable domain, its missing parts supplied by reference TRBV5-1 and TRBJ1-1, is KAGVTQTPRYLIKTRGQQVTLSCSPISGHRSVSWYQQTPGQGLQFLFEYFSETQRNKGNFPGRFSGRQFSNSRSEMNVSTLELGDSALYLCASSLERVLGTEAFFGQGTRLTVV.

This chain uses TRBV18 with TRBJ2-4; the D is unclear. Trimming removed 0 bases from V and 7 bases from J, with 10 bases in between. This CDR3 is 14 amino acids long. The germline gives CDR1 KGHSH, CDR2 LQKENI. CDR3 sequence: CASSPPSIWNIQYF. The CDR3 nucleotides are TGTGCCAGCTCACCACCGAGTATTTGGAACATTCAGTACTTC.

The gene calls are TRBV6-1 and TRBJ2-2; 7 bases align to TRBD1. The CDR3 has 15 residues. Germline lookup yields CDR1 MNHNS and CDR2 SASEGT. V gave up 6 bases and J gave up 3 bases; unmatched junction bases: 7. CDR3: CASRQGQIYTGELFF. In DNA, the CDR3 is TGTGCCAGCAGACAGGGACAGATATACACCGGGGAGCTGTTTTTT.

The rearrangement uses TRBV7-2 and TRBJ2-1; the D is unclear. Between the trimmed V and J ends, which lost 5 bases and 3 bases, there was a span of 11 bases. The CDR3 consists of 14 residues. The V gene's germline CDR1 is SGHTA and CDR2 FQGNSA. In nucleotides, the CDR3 is TGTGCCAGCAGCCTCGGGCCAGTCTACAATGAGCAGTTCTTC. Amino acids: CASSLGPVYNEQFF.

This clonotype came up a few times. The gene calls are TRBV4-3 and TRBJ2-2; 8 bases match TRBD2. V was pared by 1 base and J by 5 bases, with 9 bases of the junction left unmatched. The CDR3 has 17 amino acids. CDR1 is LGHNA, CDR2 YSLEER, per germline. This chain's CDR3 is CASSQVTGGTWTGELFF. DNA for the CDR3: TGCGCCAGCAGCCAAGTAACGGGGGGGACGTGGACCGGGGAGCTGTTTTTT.

Only a few counts were recorded for this clonotype. V and J are TRBV28 and TRBJ1-2, with a tentative D call TRBD1 (6 bases). The CDR3 length is 18 residues. Germline assignment: CDR1 MDHEN and CDR2 SYDVKM. V lost 6 bases to trimming and J lost 4 bases, with 27 bases between them. CDR3 in amino acids: CASSRGGGQDLALYGYTF. The DNA of the CDR3 is TGTGCCAGCAGCCGGGGTGGGGGGCAGGACCTAGCCCTCTATGGCTACACCTTC.

This clonotype showed up many times. V usage is TRBV29-1 and J usage is TRBJ2-5, with D tentatively TRBD2 (5 bases). Deletions cut 7 bases from V and 4 bases from J, with 16 bases between. The CDR3 extends over 13 amino acids. From germline, CDR1 is SQVTM and CDR2 ANQGSEA. CDR3 sequence: CSAQDSRGETQYF. As DNA, the CDR3 is TGCAGCGCTCAGGACTCAAGAGGAGAGACCCAGTACTTC.

The gene calls are TRBV29-1 and TRBJ2-7; D might be TRBD1 (5 bases). Germline-derived CDR1 and CDR2 are SQVTM and ANQGSEA. The CDR3 is 13 amino acids. With 4 bases removed from V and 3 bases from J, the gap between germline ends came to 13 bases. The CDR3 DNA reads as TGCAGCGTTGGCACAGGCCTCCTCTACGAGCAGTACGTC. This gives the protein CSVGTGLLYEQYV.

The V and J genes are TRBV21-1 and TRBJ2-7; the listed D gene, TRBD1, was not tested against the DNA. TRBV21-1 counts as a pseudogene. The CDR3 runs 16 residues. CDR3 sequence: CASSTLTGKATYEQYF. Written as DNA, the CDR3 is TGTGCCAGCAGCACCCTGACAGGGAAGGCTACCTACGAGCAGTACTTC.

The V gene is TRBV20-1, the J gene TRBJ2-7, with 9 bases fitting TRBD1. Trimming at V came to 6 bases and at J to 2 bases, leaving 14 bases not matched to a gene. CDR3 size: 16 residues. Per the germline V gene, CDR1 is DFQATT and CDR2 is SNEGSKA (reference sequence). The CDR3 sequence: CSAAGTTGGDAYEQYF. The CDR3 region has the DNA TGCAGTGCCGCCGGGACTACAGGGGGCGATGCCTACGAGCAGTACTTC.

There are a few counts of this clonotype. The chain uses TRBV20-1 and TRBJ2-7, with D perhaps matching TRBD1 or TRBD2 (6 bases each). Germline V lookup: CDR1 DFQATT, CDR2 SNEGSKA (reference sequence). V lost 2 bases to trimming and J lost 5 bases, with 13 bases between them. The CDR3 is 13 residues long. The CDR3 loop reads CSARFWGADEQYF. As DNA, the CDR3 is TGCAGTGCTAGATTCTGGGGGGCGGACGAGCAGTACTTC.

In its sample, this clonotype was seen many times. The rearrangement uses TRBV12-3 or TRBV12-4 and TRBJ2-7, with a tentative D call TRBD2 (6 bases). The CDR3 is 13 residues long. V was cut by 6 bases and J by 3 bases, with 12 bases left in between. The CDR3 nucleotides read TGTGCCAGCAGCTACGGGACTCTCTACGAGCAGTACGTC. Translated: CASSYGTLYEQYV.

The rearrangement links TRBV5-6 to TRBJ2-5, with D unresolved. Germline-derived CDR1 and CDR2 are SGHDT and YYEEEE. The CDR3 totals 14 residues. Trimming removed 2 bases from V and 3 bases from J, with 11 bases in between. The chain's CDR3 is CASSFGSRKETQYF. In DNA form, the CDR3 reads TGTGCCAGCAGCTTCGGCTCCCGCAAAGAGACCCAGTACTTC.

The chain employs TRBV27 and TRBJ2-1; possible D gene TRBD2, 6 bases. Germline V gene lookup returns CDR1 MNHEY and CDR2 SMNVEV (reference sequence). V was clipped by 8 bases and J by 6 bases, with 17 bases between them. This CDR3 is built from 14 residues. The DNA of the CDR3 is TGTGCCAGCGGATTAGCGGTAAACTTCAATGAGCAGTTCTTC. Its protein product is CASGLAVNFNEQFF.

V is TRBV5-8 and J is TRBJ1-2; TRBD1 agrees at 8 bases. J was trimmed by 4 bases and V by 3 bases; bases with no gene match: 8. The CDR3 runs to 15 residues. Germline-derived CDR1 and CDR2 are SGHTS and YDEGEE. The CDR3 nucleotides are TGTGCCAGCAGCTCCGGGACAGGAAAACTCTATGGCTACACCTTC. It is translated as CASSSGTGKLYGYTF.

This clonotype showed up just a few times. The J gene is TRBJ2-2, the V gene TRBV24-1, with D perhaps matching TRBD1 (5 bases). The CDR3 consists of 14 residues. V lost 6 bases and J 5 bases, leaving 12 bases between the germline ends. From germline, CDR1 is KGHDR and CDR2 SFDVKD. The CDR3 region is CATSTRVYTGELFF. The CDR3 coding sequence is TGTGCCACCAGTACCAGGGTTTATACCGGGGAGCTGTTTTTT.

The V and J genes are TRBV7-9 and TRBJ2-7, with 7 bases lining up with TRBD1. The junction had 8 bases not matched to a gene; V was cut back by 1 base and J by 5 bases. The CDR3 runs to 15 residues. Germline CDR1 is SEHNR and CDR2 is FQNEAQ (reference sequence). The DNA for the CDR3 is TGTGCCAGCAGCTTAGGACAGGGCGCGTTGCACGAGCAGTACTTC. It translates to CASSLGQGALHEQYF.

The rearrangement joins TRBV6-4 to TRBJ2-1; D perhaps matches TRBD2 (5 bases). V was pared by 0 bases and J by 15 bases, with 21 bases between. The germline gives CDR1 MRHNA, CDR2 SNTAGT. This CDR3 has 15 residues. The CDR3 sequence is CASSDSKLFGDGLFF. As DNA, the CDR3 is TGTGCCAGCAGTGACTCGAAACTTTTCGGGGATGGTTTGTTCTTC.

This clonotype has a handful of counts. V and J are TRBV7-2 and TRBJ1-2; 9 bases map to TRBD1. The V and J ends lost 6 bases and 3 bases, in that order; junction bases with no gene match: 5. Looked up from germline, CDR1 is SGHTA and CDR2 is FQGNSA. The CDR3 has 14 residues. In DNA, the CDR3 is TGTGCCAGCAGTCGGGACAGGGAGTACTATGGCTACACCTTC. Translating it yields CASSRDREYYGYTF.

The chain employs TRBV5-1 and TRBJ2-7; perhaps D is TRBD1 or TRBD2 (5 bases each). Germline V lookup: CDR1 SGHRS, CDR2 YFSETQ. Between the trimmed V and J ends, which lost 2 bases and 2 bases, there was a span of 17 bases. This CDR3 has 16 residues. CDR3 bases: TGCGCCAGCAGCTTTCTTTCCGGGACGGCCCCCTACGAGCAGTACTTC. Translation: CASSFLSGTAPYEQYF. Supplemented by reference TRBV5-1 and TRBJ2-7, the full variable domain reads KAGVTQTPRYLIKTRGQQVTLSCSPISGHRSVSWYQQTPGQGLQFLFEYFSETQRNKGNFPGRFSGRQFSNSRSEMNVSTLELGDSALYLCASSFLSGTAPYEQYFGPGTRLTVT.

This rearrangement joins TRBV7-9 to TRBJ1-1, with unresolved D. Trimming left V 7 bases short and J 3 bases short, with 9 bases between. The CDR3 loop spans 12 amino acids. From germline, CDR1 is SEHNR and CDR2 FQNEAQ (reference sequence). CDR3 residues: CASTTSHTEAFF. The CDR3 DNA reads as TGTGCCAGCACCACATCTCACACTGAAGCTTTCTTT. The full variable domain, with the rest looked up from reference TRBV7-9 and TRBJ1-1, is DTGVSQNPRHKITKRGQNVTFRCDPISEHNRLYWYRQTLGQGPEFLTYFQNEAQLEKSRLLSDRFSAERPKGSFSTLEIQRTEQGDSAMYLCASTTSHTEAFFGQGTRLTVV.